Below, one T cell receptor (beta chain) is given with its context. The V and J ends lost 6 bases and 8 bases, in that order; junction bases with no gene match: 11. The germline V gene encodes CDR1 SNHLY and CDR2 FYNNEI. There are 15 residues in the CDR3. The sort gate was single viable CD3+CD4+CD8-CD45RO+ cells for memory CD4+ T cells. The data originate from a study of memory CD4+ T cells and cytomegalovirus serostatus. Study in general: Donors were healthy Belgian adults, fewer than ten CMV seropositive and some 24 seronegative.

Authors' analysis steps: After removing out-of-frame reads, approximately 2 million distinct TCRbeta sequences remained. Profiling relied on immunoSEQ multiplex PCR, and the TCRdb table lists in-frame clones only, not all of them. V and J calls and clone size are as listed in that table; D and trimming were resolved from the DNA. Among 45,000 to 70,000 clones listed, approximately 82% were seen once. The V and J genes are TRBV2 and TRBJ1-4, with 8 bases lining up with TRBD1. The source material was memory CD4+ T cells from blood. This TCR derives from an adult in good health and CMV-seronegative. Some clones in this sample may be carry-over from other donors' samples. The CDR3 DNA is TGTGCCAGCAGCCTTGACAGGGGCGGGGGGGAAAAACTGTTTTTT. Its translation: CASSLDRGGGEKLFF.